Listed here are 21 T cell receptor beta chains from one sample, sequenced in a study of T-cell memory formation after mild COVID-19. TCRdb reprocessed the 5' RACE reads with MiXCR, giving one entry per CDR3 protein. The sample includes roughly 100,000 distinct CDR3 sequences, 12% of them seen just once. Sample: PBMCs or a T cell subset sorted from them (not recorded which). These receptors were collected from an adult woman who had mild COVID-19 (a few samples of this study predate the infection). Cell type and time point are not known.

This clonotype was found many times. The rearrangement links TRBV27 to TRBJ2-7, with 11 positions matching TRBD2. The CDR3 loop spans 16 amino acids. V trimming: 5 bases; J trimming: 0 bases; junction bases outside the gene matches: 6. CDR1 MNHEY and CDR2 SMNVEV come from the germline V gene (reference sequence). The CDR3 coding sequence is TGTGCCAGCAGTCCGTCTAGCGGGAGGTTCTCCTACGAGCAGTACTTC. The encoded protein is CASSPSSGRFSYEQYF.

In its sample, this clonotype was seen a few times. The V call is TRBV4-1, the J call TRBJ2-2; tentative D call: TRBD2 (6 bases). Trimming removed 0 bases from V and 2 bases from J, with 10 bases in between. This CDR3 has 16 residues. Germline CDR1 reads MGHRA; CDR2 reads YSYEKL. The CDR3 bases are TGCGCCAGCAGCCAAGACGGGGGTGGTAACACCGGGGAGCTGTTTTTT. It is translated as CASSQDGGGNTGELFF.

With regard to this clonotype: At one end, the junction sequence differs from germline, possibly due to a read error. The genes are TRBV5-1 and TRBJ1-6, with 8 nucleotides matching TRBD1. There are 15 residues in the CDR3. Germline V lookup: CDR1 SGHRS, CDR2 YFSETQ. The CDR3 DNA reads TGCGCCAGCAGTTTGGGCAGGGGGCTCGGGTCACCCCTCCACTTT. It encodes CASSLGRGLGSPLHF.

This clonotype was seen a few times. The rearrangement links TRBV6-2 or TRBV6-3 to TRBJ2-2; TRBD1 agrees at 9 bases. The V and J ends lost 7 bases and 5 bases, in that order; junction bases with no gene match: 5. The CDR3 consists of 14 residues. CDR1 is MNHEY, CDR2 SVGEGT, per germline. CDR3 residues: CASTGQGWTGELFF. DNA for the CDR3: TGTGCCAGCACCGGACAGGGGTGGACCGGGGAGCTGTTTTTT.

This clonotype turned up a few times. V usage is TRBV7-6 and J usage is TRBJ2-1; D might be TRBD1 or TRBD2, each matching 6 bases. CDR1 is SGHVS and CDR2 is FNYEAQ in the germline V gene. V lost 4 bases and J 5 bases, leaving 15 bases between the germline ends. This CDR3 has 15 amino acids. The CDR3 is CASSSGGGRDNEQFF. Written as DNA, the CDR3 is TGTGCCAGCAGCTCCGGTGGGGGGCGAGACAATGAGCAGTTCTTC.

The V and J genes are TRBV7-8 and TRBJ2-5; 10 bases agree with TRBD2. Germline loops: CDR1 SGHVS, CDR2 FQNEAQ. The V and J ends lost 5 bases and 5 bases, in that order; junction bases with no gene match: 8. The CDR3 has 15 residues. The CDR3 spells CASSKPSGGRETQYF. CDR3 DNA: TGTGCCAGCAGCAAGCCTAGCGGGGGTAGGGAGACCCAGTACTTC.

The gene calls are TRBV3-1 and TRBJ2-3, with 8 nucleotides matching TRBD2. V shed 4 bases and J 4 bases; nucleotides not matched to a gene: 10. The CDR3 contains 16 residues. Germline assignment: CDR1 LGHDT and CDR2 YNNKEL (reference sequence). In nucleotides, the CDR3 is TGTGCCAGCAGCCGGGACCGGGGGGGCCCGGCAGATACGCAGTATTTT. It translates to CASSRDRGGPADTQYF.

This clonotype has ten or more counts. This chain connects TRBV14 to TRBJ2-3; D call uncertain. The germline CDR1 and CDR2 sequences are SGHDN and FVKESK. Trimming stripped 5 bases from V and 8 bases from J, with 26 bases between. The CDR3 has 17 amino acids. The DNA of the CDR3 is TGTGCCAGCAGCTCGTCCCGGGTCGCGGTCGACTCTGGTACGCAGTATTTT. The encoded protein is CASSSSRVAVDSGTQYF.

The V and J genes are TRBV25-1 and TRBJ2-1, with a possible D match to TRBD2 (6 bases). CDR1 and CDR2 (germline): MGHDK, SYGVNS. The CDR3 consists of 17 residues. V lost 1 base and J 8 bases, leaving 21 bases between the germline ends. The CDR3 coding sequence is TGTGCCAGCAGTGAATGGATTCGAGCCGGGAGTGGTTATGAGCAGTTCTTC. Residues: CASSEWIRAGSGYEQFF.

The V call is TRBV24-1, the J call TRBJ2-2; D not certain. V lost 7 bases and J lost 5, with 10 bases in between. CDR1 KGHDR and CDR2 SFDVKD come from the germline V gene. The CDR3 has 13 residues. The CDR3 region is CATSRVGTGELFF. The CDR3 DNA is TGTGCCACCAGCAGAGTTGGGACCGGGGAGCTGTTTTTT.

This clonotype was observed many times. This chain connects TRBV3-1 to TRBJ2-3; D not resolved. The V gene's germline CDR1 is LGHDT and CDR2 YNNKEL (reference sequence). The germline V and J ends were trimmed by 0 bases and 6 bases, with 13 bases remaining between them. The CDR3 covers 15 residues. CDR3 DNA sequence: TGTGCCAGCAGCCAAGACTTAGTCTCATCCGATACGCAGTATTTT. This encodes CASSQDLVSSDTQYF.

This clonotype turned up a few times. The CDR3 protein is CASRGGYIGEQFF. DNA for the CDR3: TGCGCCAGCAGGGGGGGGTACATTGGTGAGCAGTTCTTC. The V gene is TRBV5-1, the J gene TRBJ2-1; 7 bases match TRBD2. The CDR3 length is 13 residues. Germline V lookup: CDR1 SGHRS, CDR2 YFSETQ. The V and J ends lost 5 bases and 9 bases, in that order; junction bases with no gene match: 8.

The V and J genes are TRBV4-2 and TRBJ2-1, with 7 positions matching TRBD2. CDR1 is LGHNA, CDR2 YNFKEQ, per germline. Unmatched junction bases numbered 13, after V lost 0 bases and J lost 2 bases. The CDR3 loop spans 19 amino acids. The DNA of the CDR3 is TGTGCCAGCAGCCAAGATACAGGAGCGGGGATGGGGACCTACAATGAGCAGTTCTTC. Translated, it gives CASSQDTGAGMGTYNEQFF.

The chain couples TRBV12-3 or TRBV12-4 to TRBJ2-3, with D unclear. The CDR3 has 13 residues. Trimming removed 5 bases from V and 1 base from J, with 7 bases in between. CDR3 sequence: CASSTLRTDTQYF. CDR3 coding DNA: TGTGCCAGCAGTACTCTACGCACAGATACGCAGTATTTT.

V usage is TRBV10-3 and J usage is TRBJ1-1; D possibly corresponds to TRBD1 (6 bases). Between the trimmed V and J ends, which lost 3 bases and 4 bases, there was a span of 12 bases. Germline V gives CDR1 ENHRY, CDR2 SYGVKD. The CDR3 spans 14 residues. CDR3 sequence: CAISDRGESTEAFF. The CDR3 nucleotides read TGTGCCATCAGTGACAGGGGAGAGAGCACTGAAGCTTTCTTT.

The chain uses TRBV20-1 and TRBJ2-7, with D possibly being TRBD1 (5 bases). V lost 1 base to trimming and J lost 8 bases, with 12 bases between them. The germline gives CDR1 DFQATT, CDR2 SNEGSKA (reference sequence). This CDR3 has 12 amino acids. This chain's CDR3 is CSARVSRGQQYF. CDR3 sequence (DNA): TGCAGTGCTAGAGTGAGTAGGGGTCAGCAGTACTTC.

This clonotype was seen a few times. J is TRBJ2-7 and V is TRBV5-1; 7 nucleotides line up with TRBD1. Germline lookup yields CDR1 SGHRS and CDR2 YFSETQ. Trimming cost V 2 bases and J 5 bases; bases outside gene matches: 7. The CDR3 has 14 residues. As DNA, the CDR3 is TGCGCCAGCAGCTTCGACAGGGCCTTAGACGAGCAGTACTTC. The encoded protein is CASSFDRALDEQYF.

The CDR3: CSVLGLAGSIYEQYF. DNA of the CDR3: TGCAGCGTCCTCGGACTAGCGGGAAGTATCTACGAGCAGTACTTC. The chain carries TRBV29-1 and TRBJ2-7; 12 positions agree with TRBD2. Unmatched junction bases numbered 9, after V lost 6 bases and J lost 3 bases. Germline CDR1 is SQVTM and CDR2 is ANQGSEA. The CDR3 is 15 residues long.

The CDR3 region has the DNA TGTGCCACCAGTGATTCGACGGACACCTACGAGCAGTACTTC. Its translation is CATSDSTDTYEQYF. This sequence joins TRBV24-1 and TRBJ2-7; perhaps TRBD1 as D (5 bases). Germline V lookup: CDR1 KGHDR, CDR2 SFDVKD. The CDR3 spans 14 residues. The V gene lost 2 bases and the J gene lost 2 bases, with 9 bases spanning the gap.

J is TRBJ2-1 and V is TRBV15, with a tentative D call TRBD1 (5 bases). Germline values: CDR1 LNHNV, CDR2 YYDKDF (reference sequence). This CDR3 contains 17 residues. The ends were cut back, 4 bases at V and 5 bases at J, with 21 bases in the middle. The CDR3 protein is CATSILPVGAYHNEQFF. In DNA, the CDR3 is TGTGCCACCAGCATCCTACCGGTTGGGGCGTACCACAATGAGCAGTTCTTC.

This sequence joins TRBV12-3 or TRBV12-4 and TRBJ2-3; 10 nucleotides align to TRBD2. This CDR3 spans 14 amino acids. V dropped 7 bases and J dropped 4; count of bases not matched to a gene: 5. The DNA for the CDR3 is TGTGCCAGCACCGCACTAGCGGGGTCAGATACGCAGTATTTT. Protein product: CASTALAGSDTQYF.